One and the same sample provided the 17 T cell receptor beta chains below, sequenced in a study of blood T cells in healthy people across ages. Through a sample-barcoded 5' primer and a J-beta primer mix, a second PCR was run for about 7 to 12 cycles. From the 5' RACE reads, TCRdb called clonotypes with MiXCR, one entry per CDR3 protein. The data show 550,000 to 600,000 distinct CDR3 sequences, 25% to 30% seen once. Sequencing input: blood. The receptors derive from a woman in her seventies in good health.

The chain has TRBV6-2 or TRBV6-3 and TRBJ2-1; D gene uncertain. The germline V and J ends were trimmed by 2 bases and 0 bases, with 14 bases remaining between them. The CDR3 totals 17 residues. CDR1 MNHEY and CDR2 SVGEGT come from the germline V gene. The CDR3 is CASSYSVAASSYNEQFF. The DNA for the CDR3 is TGTGCCAGCAGTTACAGCGTCGCTGCTAGCTCCTACAATGAGCAGTTCTTC.

The chain uses TRBV6-2 or TRBV6-3 and TRBJ2-7; D possibly matches TRBD1 or TRBD2 (6 bases each). Germline V gene sequence: CDR1 MNHEY, CDR2 SVGEGT. The CDR3 sequence is 14 residues long. V was shortened by 2 bases and J by 3 bases, with 11 bases between the two germline ends. DNA of the CDR3: TGTGCCAGCAGTTACCGGGGGCAAAGCTACGAGCAGTACTTC. As protein: CASSYRGQSYEQYF.

This sequence joins TRBV4-2 and TRBJ2-7; 7 positions agree with TRBD1. Trimming at V came to 1 base and at J to 4 bases, leaving 7 bases not matched to a gene. The CDR3 length is 15 residues. Germline CDR1 LGHNA, CDR2 YNFKEQ. The CDR3 region has the DNA TGTGCCAGCAGCCAAGCTACCGGGACAGCTTACGAGCAGTACTTC. This translates into CASSQATGTAYEQYF.

There are a few counts of this clonotype. The chain recombines TRBV7-2 with TRBJ2-1; 13 positions agree with TRBD2. This CDR3 has 15 residues. The junction had 8 bases not matched to a gene; V was cut back by 5 bases and J by 10 bases. Germline V gene data show CDR1 as SGHTA and CDR2 as FQGNSA. In DNA form, the CDR3 reads TGTGCCAGCAGCGGATGGACTAGCGGGGGTGAGGAGCAGTTCTTC. It encodes CASSGWTSGGEEQFF.

This clonotype was seen only a few times. V and J are TRBV5-1 and TRBJ2-5, with D possibly TRBD1 on 5 matching bases. The germline V gene encodes CDR1 SGHRS and CDR2 YFSETQ. Deletions cut 0 bases from V and 2 bases from J, with 17 bases between. The CDR3 runs to 17 residues. Written as DNA, the CDR3 is TGCGCCAGCAGCTTGGCCCACGACAGCCGACGACAAGAGACCCAGTACTTC. Translating it yields CASSLAHDSRRQETQYF.

The genes are TRBV6-5 and TRBJ2-1; a possible D gene is TRBD2 (7 bases). This CDR3 has 16 residues. CDR1 and CDR2 (germline): MNHEY, SVGAGI. Deletions cut 0 bases from V and 1 base from J, with 10 bases between. This chain's CDR3 is CASSYSGGASYNEQFF. In nucleotides, the CDR3 is TGTGCCAGCAGTTACTCGGGGGGGGCGTCCTACAATGAGCAGTTCTTC.

The chain recombines TRBV6-2 or TRBV6-3 with TRBJ2-3; D uncertain. Deletions cut 3 bases from V and 5 bases from J, with 12 bases between. The CDR3 loop spans 14 amino acids. The germline V gene encodes CDR1 MNHEY and CDR2 SVGEGT. The CDR3 region is CASSYLQEGDTQYF. CDR3 DNA sequence: TGTGCCAGCAGTTATTTGCAAGAAGGAGATACGCAGTATTTT.

This sequence joins TRBV11-3 and TRBJ1-1; D possibly corresponds to TRBD1 (5 bases). Trimming pared 6 bases from V and 4 bases from J, leaving 15 bases between. The CDR3 covers 14 residues. Per the germline V gene, CDR1 is SGHNT and CDR2 is YENEEA. In DNA, the CDR3 is TGTGCCAGCAGGGTGGGGTGGGGCTCCACTGAAGCTTTCTTT. Translating it yields CASRVGWGSTEAFF.

Only a few counts were recorded for this clonotype. V gene TRBV12-5 combines with J gene TRBJ2-1, with 9 bases matching TRBD2. Trimming took 3 bases from V and 6 from J; bases not matched to a gene: 12. The CDR3 spans 17 residues. Germline V gives CDR1 LGHNT, CDR2 FRNRAP. The CDR3 spells CASGFALKAGGPNEQFF. The DNA for the CDR3 is TGTGCTAGTGGTTTCGCCCTCAAAGCGGGGGGCCCCAATGAGCAGTTCTTC.

The chain employs TRBV7-8 and TRBJ2-1, with 9 positions matching TRBD1. Looked up from germline, CDR1 is SGHVS and CDR2 is FQNEAQ. CDR3 size: 15 residues. With V trimmed by 7 bases and J by 8 bases, 12 bases remained unmatched. The CDR3 protein is CASKGWGQGIDEQFF. CDR3 nucleotides: TGTGCCAGCAAAGGATGGGGACAGGGAATCGATGAGCAGTTCTTC.

The chain couples TRBV27 to TRBJ1-2, with TRBD1 matching 7 bases. From germline, CDR1 is MNHEY and CDR2 SMNVEV (reference sequence). There are 14 residues in the CDR3. The V and J ends lost 7 bases and 8 bases, in that order; junction bases with no gene match: 13. The CDR3 DNA follows: TGTGCCAGCACAACAGGGGCCAATGAGAGGGGCTACACCTTC. This codes for CASTTGANERGYTF.

The chain carries TRBV28 and TRBJ2-4; TRBD2 matches at 8 bases. The ends lost 2 bases at V and 2 bases at J; junction bases unmatched: 2. The CDR3 is made up of 15 amino acids. Germline CDR1 and CDR2: MDHEN and SYDVKM. The CDR3 loop is CASSLAGGPKNIQYF. CDR3 coding DNA: TGTGCCAGCAGTTTAGCGGGGGGCCCCAAAAACATTCAGTACTTC. Full variable domain (rest looked up from reference TRBV28 and TRBJ2-4): DVKVTQSSRYLVKRTGEKVFLECVQDMDHENMFWYRQDPGLGLRLIYFSYDVKMKEKGDIPEGYSVSREKKERFSLILESASTNQTSMYLCASSLAGGPKNIQYFGAGTRLSVL.

CDR3 DNA: TGTGCTAGTGGTTTGGTAATAGGACAGGGGGGGGCCAACGTCCTGACTTTC. This sequence encodes CASGLVIGQGGANVLTF. The chain combines TRBV12-5 with TRBJ2-6; 9 nucleotides agree with TRBD1. V was pared by 0 bases and J by 4 bases, with 4 bases of the junction left unmatched. Germline V lookup: CDR1 LGHNT, CDR2 FRNRAP. CDR3 length: 17 amino acids.

This sequence joins TRBV4-3 and TRBJ1-2; the match to TRBD1 covers 10 bases. J was trimmed by 0 bases and V by 4 bases; bases with no gene match: 5. Germline CDR1 and CDR2: LGHNA and YSLEER. The length of the CDR3 is 16 residues. The CDR3 coding sequence is TGCGCCAGCAGCCTTCGGACAGGGGGAACTAACTATGGCTACACCTTC. This translates into CASSLRTGGTNYGYTF.

Written as DNA, the CDR3 is TGTGCCAGCAGTGACAGACAGGGACGTCGGGGCTACACCTTC. Translated, it gives CASSDRQGRRGYTF. This chain uses TRBV6-4 with TRBJ1-2; TRBD1 matches at 7 bases. The CDR3 contains 14 residues. V was pared by 2 bases and J by 8 bases, with 8 bases of the junction left unmatched. CDR1 and CDR2 (germline): MRHNA, SNTAGT.

This clonotype was counted between two and nine times. V usage is TRBV13 and J usage is TRBJ2-3; 7 bases are a match to TRBD1. Trimming removed 4 bases from V and 4 bases from J; junction bases left unmatched: 5. This CDR3 region has 14 residues. Germline CDR1 is PRHDT and CDR2 is FYEKMQ (reference sequence). The CDR3 reads CASSSNRGADTQYF. The CDR3 DNA is TGTGCCAGCAGCTCCAACAGGGGCGCAGATACGCAGTATTTT.

This clonotype was seen more than once but under ten times. The CDR3 nucleotides read TGCAGCGTCGCGGGACAGCCCACAGATACGCAGTATTTT. Its translation is CSVAGQPTDTQYF. This rearrangement joins TRBV29-1 to TRBJ2-3, with D tentatively TRBD1 (7 bases). The V gene lost 6 bases and the J gene lost 2 bases, with 12 bases spanning the gap. Germline V lookup: CDR1 SQVTM, CDR2 ANQGSEA. The CDR3 spans 13 residues.